This is a list of T cell receptor beta chains from one sample in a study of molecular identifiers for immune sequencing clone quantification. Using its own MiXCR run on the PCR reads, TCRdb lists one record per CDR3 protein. The table includes about half a million distinct CDR3 sequences, over 20% detected once. Material: naive CD8+ T cells from blood, with Jurkat cell RNA spiked in. The receptor source for this set is a human donor in good health. Some libraries in this study had Jurkat cell RNA spiked in. The CDR3 runs from the conserved cysteine through the conserved F or W. Each record gives: clone size, D gene, V gene, J gene, CDR3 protein, CDR3 DNA. A D gene is named only where the DNA matches it firmly. Size is stated for part of the rows, as once, few or many counts, or as a class when the clone is expanded.

abundance: few; d_gene: TRBD2; v_gene: TRBV7-9; j_gene: TRBJ2-7; CDR3aa: CASSSELPSAGGTSYEQYF; CDR3nt: TGTGCCAGCAGCTCAGAACTACCCAGCGCGGGAGGGACCTCCTACGAGCAGTACTTC
abundance: few; d_gene: TRBD1; v_gene: TRBV4-2; j_gene: TRBJ2-1; CDR3aa: CASSQGYGTGVFF; CDR3nt: TGTGCCAGCAGCCAAGGGTACGGGACAGGGGTTTTCTTC
abundance: NA; d_gene: TRBD2; v_gene: TRBV27; j_gene: TRBJ2-5; CDR3aa: CASSFFAGGQETQYF; CDR3nt: TGTGCCAGCAGTTTCTTCGCGGGAGGGCAAGAGACCCAGTACTTC
abundance: few; d_gene: TRBD1; v_gene: TRBV15; j_gene: TRBJ2-5; CDR3aa: CATSPPGGSQKTQYF; CDR3nt: TGTGCCACCAGCCCACCAGGGGGTTCGCAAAAGACCCAGTACTTC
abundance: NA; d_gene: NA; v_gene: TRBV20-1; j_gene: TRBJ2-7; CDR3aa: CSAISPDSSYEQYF; CDR3nt: TGCAGTGCTATCTCTCCCGACTCCTCCTACGAGCAGTACTTC
abundance: NA; d_gene: TRBD2; v_gene: TRBV4-3; j_gene: TRBJ2-1; CDR3aa: CASSQMLAGGSYNEQFF; CDR3nt: TGCGCCAGCAGCCAGATGCTAGCGGGAGGGAGCTACAATGAGCAGTTCTTC
abundance: NA; d_gene: NA; v_gene: TRBV6-1; j_gene: TRBJ2-7; CDR3aa: CASSEARAYGQYF; CDR3nt: TGTGCCAGCAGTGAAGCTCGGGCCTACGGGCAGTACTTC
abundance: NA; d_gene: TRBD2; v_gene: TRBV12-5; j_gene: TRBJ2-3; CDR3aa: CASGTQGGLAGVTQYF; CDR3nt: TGTGCTAGTGGTACCCAGGGGGGACTAGCGGGGGTTACGCAGTATTTT
abundance: NA; d_gene: NA; v_gene: TRBV7-9; j_gene: TRBJ2-5; CDR3aa: CASSLSRGNQETQYF; CDR3nt: TGTGCCAGCAGCTTAAGTAGGGGGAACCAAGAGACCCAGTACTTC
abundance: few; d_gene: TRBD1; v_gene: TRBV11-2; j_gene: TRBJ2-3; CDR3aa: CASSRTGVTDTQYF; CDR3nt: TGTGCCAGCAGCCGTACAGGGGTGACAGATACGCAGTATTTT
abundance: few; d_gene: NA; v_gene: TRBV12-3/TRBV12-4; j_gene: TRBJ1-5; CDR3aa: CASSLSDNNQPQHF; CDR3nt: TGTGCCAGCAGTTTATCGGACAACAATCAGCCCCAGCATTTT
abundance: NA; d_gene: TRBD1; v_gene: TRBV7-9; j_gene: TRBJ2-2; CDR3aa: CASSFFWTGDHTGELFF; CDR3nt: TGTGCCAGCAGCTTTTTTTGGACAGGGGATCACACCGGGGAGCTGTTTTTT
abundance: many; d_gene: NA; v_gene: TRBV15; j_gene: TRBJ1-2; CDR3aa: CATSRDRTAESNYGYTF; CDR3nt: TGTGCCACCAGCAGAGATCGGACAGCCGAATCGAACTATGGCTACACCTTC
abundance: NA; d_gene: NA; v_gene: TRBV4-3; j_gene: TRBJ2-5; CDR3aa: CASSQDRAPPVAQYF; CDR3nt: TGCGCCAGCAGCCAAGATCGGGCCCCCCCGGTCGCCCAGTACTTC
abundance: many; d_gene: NA; v_gene: TRBV21-1; j_gene: TRBJ2-7; CDR3aa: CASSKVSVLSYEQYF; CDR3nt: TGTGCCAGCAGCAAAGTTAGCGTGCTCTCCTACGAGCAGTACTTC
abundance: many; d_gene: TRBD1; v_gene: TRBV7-9; j_gene: TRBJ2-2; CDR3aa: CASSFGQGSTGELFF; CDR3nt: TGTGCCAGCAGCTTTGGACAGGGGAGCACCGGGGAGCTGTTTTTT
abundance: few; d_gene: TRBD1; v_gene: TRBV29-1; j_gene: TRBJ1-3; CDR3aa: CSAQGTLDSGNTIYF; CDR3nt: TGCAGCGCACAGGGGACACTGGATTCTGGAAACACCATATATTTT
abundance: many; d_gene: NA; v_gene: TRBV20-1; j_gene: TRBJ2-3; CDR3aa: CSARAKGGAPDTQYF; CDR3nt: TGCAGTGCTAGAGCTAAGGGGGGCGCACCAGATACGCAGTATTTT
abundance: many; d_gene: NA; v_gene: TRBV4-2; j_gene: TRBJ1-4; CDR3aa: CASSQDRGHEKLFF; CDR3nt: TGTGCCAGCAGCCAAGATCGGGGGCACGAAAAACTGTTTTTT
abundance: NA; d_gene: NA; v_gene: TRBV6-6; j_gene: TRBJ1-2; CDR3aa: CASSYSWGGDGYTF; CDR3nt: TGTGCCAGCAGTTACTCCTGGGGTGGAGATGGCTACACCTTC
abundance: NA; d_gene: NA; v_gene: TRBV27; j_gene: TRBJ2-7; CDR3aa: CASSLPPGGEQYF; CDR3nt: TGTGCCAGCAGTCTCCCCCCCGGGGGCGAGCAGTACTTC
abundance: many; d_gene: NA; v_gene: TRBV24-1; j_gene: TRBJ2-3; CDR3aa: CATGTGRTDTQYF; CDR3nt: TGTGCCACGGGGACTGGCCGCACAGATACGCAGTATTTT
abundance: many; d_gene: NA; v_gene: TRBV4-1; j_gene: TRBJ2-1; CDR3aa: CASSQVYRDDNEQFF; CDR3nt: TGCGCCAGCAGCCAGGTATACAGGGACGACAATGAGCAGTTCTTC
abundance: many; d_gene: NA; v_gene: TRBV9; j_gene: TRBJ2-7; CDR3aa: CASSRGGSRYEQYF; CDR3nt: TGTGCCAGCAGCAGAGGTGGGTCCAGGTACGAGCAGTACTTC
abundance: many; d_gene: NA; v_gene: TRBV21-1; j_gene: TRBJ1-5; CDR3aa: CASSKVLGQGAFSNQPQHF; CDR3nt: TGTGCCAGCAGCAAAGTCCTCGGACAGGGGGCGTTTAGCAATCAGCCCCAGCATTTT
abundance: NA; d_gene: NA; v_gene: TRBV4-3; j_gene: TRBJ1-2; CDR3aa: CASSQDSVPNYGYTF; CDR3nt: TGCGCCAGCAGCCAAGATTCAGTACCTAACTATGGCTACACCTTC
abundance: once; d_gene: NA; v_gene: TRBV12-3/TRBV12-4; j_gene: TRBJ1-1; CDR3aa: CASSFRRAVMNTEALF; CDR3nt: TGTGCCAGCAGTTTCAGGAGGGCGGTAATGAACACTGAAGCTCTCTTT
abundance: many; d_gene: TRBD1; v_gene: TRBV7-9; j_gene: TRBJ1-1; CDR3aa: CASSSPGQLNTEAFF; CDR3nt: TGTGCCAGCAGCTCCCCGGGACAGTTGAACACTGAAGCTTTCTTT
abundance: NA; d_gene: NA; v_gene: TRBV5-6; j_gene: TRBJ2-7; CDR3aa: CASSLGRQVLHEQYF; CDR3nt: TGTGCCAGCAGCTTGGGACGACAGGTCCTGCACGAGCAGTACTTC
abundance: many; d_gene: NA; v_gene: TRBV10-2; j_gene: TRBJ1-1; CDR3aa: CASSEGPRGTEAFF; CDR3nt: TGCGCCAGCAGTGAGGGCCCCCGTGGGACTGAAGCTTTCTTT
abundance: NA; d_gene: NA; v_gene: TRBV7-9; j_gene: TRBJ1-5; CDR3aa: CASSLSFGVDQPQHF; CDR3nt: TGTGCCAGCAGCTTATCGTTTGGAGTCGATCAGCCCCAGCATTTT
abundance: NA; d_gene: NA; v_gene: TRBV12-3/TRBV12-4; j_gene: TRBJ2-1; CDR3aa: CASSPPDTAEQFF; CDR3nt: TGTGCCAGCAGTCCCCCAGACACGGCTGAGCAGTTCTTC
abundance: few; d_gene: TRBD2; v_gene: TRBV19; j_gene: TRBJ2-1; CDR3aa: CASSTELAGLGDEQFF; CDR3nt: TGTGCCAGTAGTACAGAACTAGCGGGCCTAGGGGATGAGCAGTTCTTC
abundance: NA; d_gene: NA; v_gene: TRBV7-6; j_gene: TRBJ2-5; CDR3aa: CASSDLSGPKETPYF; CDR3nt: TGTGCCAGCAGCGACCTGAGCGGGCCTAAAGAGACCCCGTACTTC
abundance: many; d_gene: NA; v_gene: TRBV19; j_gene: TRBJ2-7; CDR3aa: CASSIWHLDEQYF; CDR3nt: TGTGCCAGTAGTATTTGGCACCTCGACGAGCAGTACTTC
abundance: NA; d_gene: TRBD2; v_gene: TRBV7-2; j_gene: TRBJ2-3; CDR3aa: CASSLGGAGTGTQYF; CDR3nt: TGTGCCAGCAGCCTCGGGGGGGCCGGCACAGGTACGCAGTATTTT
abundance: once; d_gene: TRBD1; v_gene: TRBV5-1; j_gene: TRBJ2-7; CDR3aa: CASSLRTGYEQYF; CDR3nt: TGCGCCAGCAGCTTGCGGACAGGCTACGAGCAGTACTTC
abundance: few; d_gene: TRBD2; v_gene: TRBV27; j_gene: TRBJ2-2; CDR3aa: CASSFSGSITGELFF; CDR3nt: TGTGCCAGCAGTTTTAGCGGGAGTATTACCGGGGAGCTGTTTTTT
abundance: many; d_gene: TRBD2; v_gene: TRBV27; j_gene: TRBJ2-7; CDR3aa: CASSLGAGGPEQYF; CDR3nt: TGTGCCAGCAGTTTAGGCGCGGGAGGCCCCGAGCAGTACTTC
abundance: few; d_gene: TRBD2; v_gene: TRBV7-6; j_gene: TRBJ2-7; CDR3aa: CASSSGRQRGTYEQYF; CDR3nt: TGTGCCAGCAGCTCGGGGCGGCAGCGGGGGACCTACGAGCAGTACTTC
abundance: NA; d_gene: TRBD1; v_gene: TRBV19; j_gene: TRBJ2-3; CDR3aa: CASSMWDREYDTQYF; CDR3nt: TGTGCCAGTAGTATGTGGGACAGGGAGTATGATACGCAGTATTTT
abundance: NA; d_gene: NA; v_gene: TRBV4-3; j_gene: TRBJ2-7; CDR3aa: CASSQDWGRSYEQYF; CDR3nt: TGCGCCAGCAGCCAAGATTGGGGCCGCTCCTACGAGCAGTACTTC
abundance: many; d_gene: NA; v_gene: TRBV4-3; j_gene: TRBJ2-7; CDR3aa: CASSQDRAGVYEQYF; CDR3nt: TGCGCCAGCAGCCAAGACCGGGCAGGCGTATACGAGCAGTACTTC
abundance: NA; d_gene: NA; v_gene: TRBV6-2/TRBV6-3; j_gene: TRBJ2-3; CDR3aa: CASSNAPFTTDTQYF; CDR3nt: TGTGCCAGCAGTAACGCCCCCTTTACCACAGATACGCAGTATTTT
abundance: NA; d_gene: TRBD1; v_gene: TRBV5-6; j_gene: TRBJ2-2; CDR3aa: CASSSNFGTGDITGELFF; CDR3nt: TGTGCCAGCAGCTCTAACTTTGGGACAGGGGACATCACCGGGGAGCTGTTTTTT
abundance: many; d_gene: TRBD2; v_gene: TRBV29-1; j_gene: TRBJ2-3; CDR3aa: CSVIPRGSGTDTQYF; CDR3nt: TGCAGCGTTATCCCTCGCGGGAGTGGCACAGATACGCAGTATTTT
abundance: few; d_gene: TRBD1; v_gene: TRBV19; j_gene: TRBJ1-6; CDR3aa: CASRTGSRGNSPLHF; CDR3nt: TGTGCCAGCCGGACAGGGTCCAGGGGGAATTCACCCCTCCACTTT
abundance: many; d_gene: NA; v_gene: TRBV7-2; j_gene: TRBJ2-5; CDR3aa: CASSFLETQYF; CDR3nt: TGTGCCAGCAGCTTTCTGGAGACCCAGTACTTC
abundance: few; d_gene: TRBD2; v_gene: TRBV12-3/TRBV12-4; j_gene: TRBJ2-1; CDR3aa: CASSLGGGGENQFF; CDR3nt: TGTGCCAGCAGTTTGGGGGGGGGGGGAGAGAACCAGTTCTTC
abundance: few; d_gene: NA; v_gene: TRBV20-1; j_gene: TRBJ2-7; CDR3aa: CSARDRYGQLDEQYF; CDR3nt: TGCAGTGCTAGAGATCGGTACGGACAGCTAGACGAGCAGTACTTC
abundance: many; d_gene: NA; v_gene: TRBV12-3/TRBV12-4; j_gene: TRBJ2-5; CDR3aa: CASSPPRDTQYF; CDR3nt: TGTGCCAGCAGCCCCCCCCGGGATACCCAGTACTTC
abundance: NA; d_gene: NA; v_gene: TRBV7-9; j_gene: TRBJ1-1; CDR3aa: CASTAQSMNTEAFF; CDR3nt: TGTGCCAGCACCGCACAGAGCATGAACACTGAAGCTTTCTTT
abundance: NA; d_gene: NA; v_gene: TRBV7-6; j_gene: TRBJ1-1; CDR3aa: CASSARGLTTEAFF; CDR3nt: TGTGCCAGCAGCGCTCGAGGGCTGACCACTGAAGCTTTCTTT
abundance: many; d_gene: NA; v_gene: TRBV10-3; j_gene: TRBJ1-1; CDR3aa: CAISEQGPMNTEAFF; CDR3nt: TGTGCCATCAGTGAGCAGGGTCCCATGAACACTGAAGCTTTCTTT
abundance: many; d_gene: NA; v_gene: TRBV7-2; j_gene: TRBJ1-5; CDR3aa: CASSFSNSNQPQHF; CDR3nt: TGTGCCAGCAGCTTCAGTAATAGCAATCAGCCCCAGCATTTT
abundance: NA; d_gene: NA; v_gene: TRBV12-3/TRBV12-4; j_gene: TRBJ2-1; CDR3aa: CASGGKVHNEQFF; CDR3nt: TGTGCCAGCGGGGGGAAGGTACACAATGAGCAGTTCTTC